This TCR beta chain was sequenced in a study of beta chain features in type 1 diabetes. Study results and limitations: Patients with type 1 diabetes carried fewer insertions and had more deletions at their VDJ junctions. People with Type 1 diabetes carried modestly yet significantly shorter TCRB CDR3s in all four CD4+ subsets. Researchers caution that PCR might favor shorter templates, equally among patients and controls. The cDNA sequencing approach could over-represent high-TCR-expressing cells.

The entirety of the isolated RNA underwent reverse transcription, so expressed TCRB transcripts were sequenced. Here immunoSEQ multiplex PCR was the method, and the copy in TCRdb shows in-frame clones only, minus some. The top ten hold less than 1.5% of the sample, which has roughly 50,000 clones, over 40% seen once. Worth noting for this clone: What it binds is unknown.

The CDR3 has 15 residues. V shed 1 base and J shed 4 bases, with 13 bases lying between them. Per the germline V gene, CDR1 is KGHSH and CDR2 is LQKENI. The purity of all sorted populations exceeded 98%. The genes are TRBV18 and TRBJ1-1, with D hard to call. The sample was Tregs from blood. The clonotype originates from a man in his thirties or forties with type 1 diabetes. CDR3 nucleotides: TGTGCCAGCTCACCACTGGACCTGGAGGCCACTGAAGCTTTCTTT. This codes for CASSPLDLEATEAFF.